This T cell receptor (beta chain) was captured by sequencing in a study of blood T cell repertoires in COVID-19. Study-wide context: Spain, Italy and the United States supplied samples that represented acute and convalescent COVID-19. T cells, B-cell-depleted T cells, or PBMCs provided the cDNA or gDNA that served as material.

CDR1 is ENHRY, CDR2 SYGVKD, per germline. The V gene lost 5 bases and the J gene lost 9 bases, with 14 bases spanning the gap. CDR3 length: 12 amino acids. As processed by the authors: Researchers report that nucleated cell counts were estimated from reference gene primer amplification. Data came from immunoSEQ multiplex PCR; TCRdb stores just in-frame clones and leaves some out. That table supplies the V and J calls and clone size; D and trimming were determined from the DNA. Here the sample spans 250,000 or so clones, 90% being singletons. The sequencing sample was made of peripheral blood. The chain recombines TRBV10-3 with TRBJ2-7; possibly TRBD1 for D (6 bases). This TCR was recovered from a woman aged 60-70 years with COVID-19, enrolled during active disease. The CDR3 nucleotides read TGTGCCATCAGTCTGGTGGACAGCGGGCAGTACTTC. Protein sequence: CAISLVDSGQYF.